The 17 T cell receptor beta chains listed next were all sequenced from one sample in a study of blood T cell repertoires in COVID-19 (dated by TCRdb to 2018 to 2020). Libraries were made using the immunoSEQ multiplex PCR assay. The immuneACCESS repertoire file appears here via TCRdb, limited to in-frame rearrangements. These files lack a portion of the clones; in checked studies, under half of the deficit traces to unresolved V genes, and the cause of the others is not known. The sample records about 170,000 clones, 86% of which are singletons. The biggest ten clones account for around 3.3% of the sample. The source material was peripheral blood. The receptors come from a man aged 65 to 85 with acute or convalescent COVID-19.

The rearrangement uses TRBV21-1 and TRBJ2-7; the D call in the table, TRBD2, was not verified against the DNA. TRBV21-1 is flagged as a pseudogene. The CDR3 spans 12 residues. The CDR3 coding sequence is TGTGCCAGCAGCAGAGTCATTTTAGAGCAGTACTTC. Protein: CASSRVILEQYF.

The chain couples TRBV7-2 to TRBJ1-5; D remains ambiguous. Germline lookup yields CDR1 SGHTA and CDR2 FQGNSA. V shed 2 bases and J shed 5 bases, with 10 bases lying between them. The CDR3 contains 14 residues. The CDR3, as DNA: TGTGCCAGCAGCTTACCGACATCTTATCAGCCCCAGCATTTT. Protein product: CASSLPTSYQPQHF.

The CDR3 protein is CASSFYWGLERGEADEQFF. CDR3 DNA: TGTGCCAGCAGCTTTTACTGGGGACTTGAGCGGGGGGAGGCCGATGAGCAGTTCTTC. The chain carries TRBV5-6 and TRBJ2-1, with 9 bases aligning to TRBD2. Trimming took 2 bases from V and 8 from J; bases not matched to a gene: 20. The CDR3 totals 19 residues. Germline V CDR1 and CDR2: SGHDT, YYEEEE.

The rearrangement joins TRBV5-4 to TRBJ2-3, with 8 bases that match TRBD2. The V gene's germline CDR1 is SGHNT and CDR2 YYREEE (reference sequence). The V and J ends lost 3 bases and 4 bases, in that order; junction bases with no gene match: 7. CDR3 length equals 15 residues. The CDR3 bases are TGTGCCAGCAGCTCCGGGAGGGGGTCGGCAGATACGCAGTATTTT. As protein: CASSSGRGSADTQYF.

The rearrangement links TRBV6-6 to TRBJ1-1; TRBD1 agrees at 12 bases. After removal of 3 bases from V and 0 bases from J, the junction contained 2 bases not matched to a gene. CDR1 is MNHNY and CDR2 is SVGAGI in the germline V gene (reference sequence). CDR3 size: 16 residues. The CDR3 sequence: CASSYGTGGMNTEAFF. CDR3 in DNA: TGTGCCAGCAGTTATGGGACAGGGGGCATGAACACTGAAGCTTTCTTT.

This sequence joins TRBV4-3 and TRBJ2-3, with 8 bases fitting TRBD2. The junction had 5 bases not matched to a gene; V was cut back by 4 bases and J by 5 bases. The germline gives CDR1 LGHNA, CDR2 YSLEER. This CDR3 is built from 14 residues. The CDR3 nucleotides read TGCGCCAGCAGCCCATTCAGCGGGGGAGATACGCAGTATTTT. Protein sequence: CASSPFSGGDTQYF.

This clone is a singleton in its sample. This chain connects TRBV6-6 to TRBJ2-5; 8 bases are a match to TRBD1. V was pared by 5 bases and J by 1 base, with 12 bases of the junction left unmatched. Germline values: CDR1 MNHNY, CDR2 SVGAGI (reference sequence). The CDR3 is made up of 17 amino acids. The CDR3 DNA reads TGTGCCAGCAGTCCGGACAGGGTGAGGATACCCCAAGAGACCCAGTACTTC. Translation gives CASSPDRVRIPQETQYF.

The gene calls are TRBV5-4 and TRBJ2-7, with a weak D call TRBD1 (6 bases). There are 14 residues in the CDR3. Germline CDR1 reads SGHNT; CDR2 reads YYREEE (reference sequence). V gave up 5 bases and J gave up 3 bases, with 15 bases separating them. The CDR3 nucleotides are TGTGCCAGCAGTTTAGGACAGAACCTCTACGAGCAGTACTTC. Residues: CASSLGQNLYEQYF.

The rearrangement joins TRBV24-1 to TRBJ1-1, with 7 bases that match TRBD1. The junction had 7 bases not matched to a gene; V was cut back by 2 bases and J by 2 bases. Germline CDR1 reads KGHDR; CDR2 reads SFDVKD. The length of the CDR3 is 16 residues. The CDR3 protein is CATSDSQGTANTEAFF. CDR3 bases: TGTGCCACCAGTGATTCCCAGGGGACAGCTAACACTGAAGCTTTCTTT.

The chain carries TRBV9 and TRBJ1-2; TRBD1 aligns across 7 bases. The CDR3 has 17 amino acids. Germline V gene sequence: CDR1 SGDLS, CDR2 YYNGEE. Germline trimming cut 4 bases from V and 1 base from J; bases unmatched to any gene: 13. The DNA of the CDR3 is TGTGCCAGCAGCAAGAACCCGAGGACAGGCCTTAACTATGGCTACACCTTC. This gives the protein CASSKNPRTGLNYGYTF.

This clone was detected a few times. V gene TRBV11-1 combines with J gene TRBJ1-1, with D unclear. CDR1 and CDR2 from the germline V gene are SGHAT and FQDESV (reference sequence). This CDR3 contains 16 residues. V was trimmed by 1 base and J by 0 bases, leaving 12 bases between them. The CDR3, as DNA: TGTGCCAGCAGCTTAGATCTGTGGGCAATGAACACTGAAGCTTTCTTT. Protein product: CASSLDLWAMNTEAFF. Full variable domain (missing parts from reference TRBV11-1 and TRBJ1-1): EAEVAQSPRYKITEKSQAVAFWCDPISGHATLYWYRQILGQGPELLVQFQDESVVDDSQLPKDRFSAERLKGVDSTLKIQPAELGDSAMYLCASSLDLWAMNTEAFFGQGTRLTVV.

The chain uses TRBV3-1 (or the pseudogene TRBV3-2) and TRBJ2-7, with D unclear. This CDR3 is built from 12 residues. From germline, CDR1 is LGHDT and CDR2 YNNKEL (reference sequence). The ends were cut back, 2 bases at V and 3 bases at J, with 5 bases in the middle. CDR3 sequence (DNA): TGTGCCAGCAGCCAATCCAACTACGAGCAGTACTTC. It translates to CASSQSNYEQYF.

V is TRBV11-3 and J is TRBJ2-2; D gene uncertain. The V end lost 3 bases, the J end lost 1 base, and 9 bases lay between the germline ends. In germline, CDR1 is SGHNT, CDR2 YENEEA. CDR3 length: 15 residues. This chain's CDR3 is CASSLGQLNTGELFF. The CDR3 DNA follows: TGTGCCAGCAGCTTGGGCCAGCTGAACACCGGGGAGCTGTTTTTT.

The chain combines TRBV9 with TRBJ1-4; TRBD1 agrees at 8 bases. V trimming: 8 bases; J trimming: 8 bases; junction bases outside the gene matches: 11. The germline gives CDR1 SGDLS, CDR2 YYNGEE. The CDR3 is 14 amino acids. The CDR3 loop reads CASNIQGGNEKLFF. The CDR3 region has the DNA TGTGCCAGTAATATACAGGGGGGGAACGAAAAACTGTTTTTT.

This clone was observed once. The chain carries TRBV5-1 and TRBJ2-6, with a weak D call TRBD1 (5 bases). Looked up from germline, CDR1 is SGHRS and CDR2 is YFSETQ. Deletions cut 4 bases from V and 4 bases from J, with 15 bases between. CDR3 length: 16 amino acids. The DNA of the CDR3 is TGCGCCAGCAGCCTAGACAGAGACGTCGGGGCCAACGTCCTGACTTTC. As protein: CASSLDRDVGANVLTF.

This clone was recorded a few times. CDR3 region: CASSQEIFEGLDEQYF. As DNA, the CDR3 is TGTGCCAGCAGCCAAGAAATTTTTGAGGGTCTCGACGAGCAGTACTTC. This chain connects TRBV3-1 (or the pseudogene TRBV3-2) to TRBJ2-7; D may be TRBD2 (5 bases). Deletions cut 0 bases from V and 5 bases from J, with 17 bases between. The germline CDR1 and CDR2 sequences are LGHDT and YNNKEL (reference sequence). CDR3 size: 16 residues.

The chain carries TRBV5-1 and TRBJ2-1, with a possible D match to TRBD1 (6 bases). The CDR3 length is 15 residues. Trimming took off 3 bases at V and 4 bases at J, with 14 bases between the two ends. Germline assignment: CDR1 SGHRS and CDR2 YFSETQ. CDR3 in DNA: TGCGCCAGCAGCTCTAGACAGGCGACGTACAATGAGCAGTTCTTC. Translated, it gives CASSSRQATYNEQFF.